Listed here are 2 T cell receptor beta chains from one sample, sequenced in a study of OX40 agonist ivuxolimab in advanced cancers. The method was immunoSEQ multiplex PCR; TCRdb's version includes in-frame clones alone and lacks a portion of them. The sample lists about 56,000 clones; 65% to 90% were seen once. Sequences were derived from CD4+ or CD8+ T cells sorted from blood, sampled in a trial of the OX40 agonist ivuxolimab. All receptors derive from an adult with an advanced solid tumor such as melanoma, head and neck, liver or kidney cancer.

Written as DNA, the CDR3 is TGCAGCACCCGGACAGGGCCTGGAGATACGCAGTATTTT. This translates into CSTRTGPGDTQYF. The chain couples TRBV29-1 to TRBJ2-3; 8 bases map to TRBD1. The CDR3 covers 13 residues. CDR1 SQVTM and CDR2 ANQGSEA come from the germline V gene. Trimming took 8 bases from V and 5 from J; bases not matched to a gene: 9.

The CDR3 sequence: CASSTGTGGSYEQYF. CDR3 sequence (DNA): TGTGCCAGTAGTACGGGGACAGGGGGATCGTACGAGCAGTACTTC. The V gene is TRBV19, the J gene TRBJ2-7; 11 bases map to TRBD1. The CDR3 loop spans 15 amino acids. The V gene end was trimmed by 4 bases and the J gene end by 4 bases; junction bases not matched to a gene: 6. Germline CDR1 is LNHDA and CDR2 is SQIVND (reference sequence).